This T cell receptor (beta chain) was recorded in a study of metastatic and nonmetastatic thyroid tumors. Study background: Repertoires from blood and tumor or nodule tissue of malignant and benign thyroid patients were compared. The study's findings and limits: In both blood and tumor samples, TCR beta diversity was reported significantly higher for malignant than benign nodules.

No patient had received any treatment before thyroid surgery. This clone was recorded many times. Its antigen is as yet unknown. As processed by the authors: For papillary thyroid cancer, a distant-metastasis classifier was constructed from CDR3 differences observed across clinicopathological groups. TCRdb re-processed the PCR reads through MiXCR. These V and J calls derive from TCRdb rather than the authors' analysis. Of 35,000 to 50,000 clones listed, roughly 27% were seen once; the top ten hold more than 8%. Sequencing used blood. The clonotype was recovered from a male donor with papillary thyroid cancer or a benign thyroid nodule (not recorded which). Some clones in this sample may be carry-over from other donors' samples.

CDR3 nucleotide sequence: TGTGCCAGCACCCGACGGGCTAGCGGCCCCCCAGATACGCAGTATTTT. This codes for CASTRRASGPPDTQYF. The gene calls are TRBV25-1 and TRBJ2-3; 7 bases are shared with TRBD2. The ends lost 7 bases at V and 4 bases at J; junction bases unmatched: 14. The V gene's germline CDR1 is MGHDK and CDR2 SYGVNS. CDR3 length equals 16 residues.